This TCR beta chain was identified during a study of blood T cells in healthy people across ages. Overall study results and limits: Estimated diversity, derived from one million T cells, was regarded as an underestimate. The donors' CMV status was not determined, possibly confounding changes in expanded clonotypes.

This CDR3 has 15 amino acids. The germline gives CDR1 LGHNA, CDR2 YNFKEQ. Trimming removed 0 bases from V and 4 bases from J, with 12 bases in between. A sample-barcoded 5' primer and a J-beta primer mix were used in a second PCR of about 7 to 12 cycles. Using its own MiXCR run on the 5' RACE reads, TCRdb lists one record per CDR3 protein. Among 600,000 to 1,000,000 distinct CDR3 sequences listed, 58% were seen once. Staff drew about 10 milliliters of peripheral blood from each donor. As for this clonotype: Its target is not known.

The sample consisted of blood. The source is a man under 40 in good health. This rearrangement joins TRBV4-2 to TRBJ1-1; D not certain. The CDR3 DNA follows: TGTGCCAGCAGCCAAGATGCGAGTCGGGTCACTGAAGCTTTCTTT. Translation: CASSQDASRVTEAFF.